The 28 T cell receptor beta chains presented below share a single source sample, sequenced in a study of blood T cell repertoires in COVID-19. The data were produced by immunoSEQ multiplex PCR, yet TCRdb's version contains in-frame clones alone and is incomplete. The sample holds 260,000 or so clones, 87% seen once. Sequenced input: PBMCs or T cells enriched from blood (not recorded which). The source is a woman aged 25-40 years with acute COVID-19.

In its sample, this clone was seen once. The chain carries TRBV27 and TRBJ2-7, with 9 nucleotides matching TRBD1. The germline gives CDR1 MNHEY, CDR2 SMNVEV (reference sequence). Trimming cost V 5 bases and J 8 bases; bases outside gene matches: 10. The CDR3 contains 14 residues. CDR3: CASSTPRDRAKQYF. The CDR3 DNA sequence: TGTGCCAGCAGTACACCTCGGGACAGGGCTAAGCAGTACTTC.

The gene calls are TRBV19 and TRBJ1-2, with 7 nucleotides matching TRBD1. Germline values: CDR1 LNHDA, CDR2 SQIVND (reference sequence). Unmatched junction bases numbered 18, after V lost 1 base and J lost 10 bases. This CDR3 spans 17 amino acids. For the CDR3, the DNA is TGTGCCAGTAGTATAGCGAGAGGACAGGTTTCGGTGCGGGTCTACACCTTC. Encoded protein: CASSIARGQVSVRVYTF. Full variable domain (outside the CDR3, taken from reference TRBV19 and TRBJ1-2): DGGITQSPKYLFRKEGQNVTLSCEQNLNHDAMYWYRQDPGQGLRLIYYSQIVNDFQKGDIAEGYSVSREKKESFPLTVTSAQKNPTAFYLCASSIARGQVSVRVYTFGSGTRLTVV.

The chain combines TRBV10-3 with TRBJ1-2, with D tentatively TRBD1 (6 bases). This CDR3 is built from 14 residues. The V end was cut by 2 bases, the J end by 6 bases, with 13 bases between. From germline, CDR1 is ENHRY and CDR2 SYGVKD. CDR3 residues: CAISEGGLAHGYTF. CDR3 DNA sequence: TGTGCCATCAGTGAGGGGGGCCTCGCACATGGCTACACCTTC.

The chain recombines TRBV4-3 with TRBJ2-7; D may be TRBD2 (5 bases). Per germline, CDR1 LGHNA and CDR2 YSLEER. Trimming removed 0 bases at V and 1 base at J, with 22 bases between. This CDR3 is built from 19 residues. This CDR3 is CASSQDLRRTAEKSYEQYF. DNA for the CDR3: TGCGCCAGCAGCCAAGATCTGAGGAGGACCGCAGAGAAATCCTACGAGCAGTACTTC.

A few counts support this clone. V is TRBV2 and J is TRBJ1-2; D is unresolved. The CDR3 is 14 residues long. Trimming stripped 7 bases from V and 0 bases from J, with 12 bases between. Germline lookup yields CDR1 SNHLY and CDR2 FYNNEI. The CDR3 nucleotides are TGTGCCAGCACCTTCGAAACTCCTAACTATGGCTACACCTTC. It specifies CASTFETPNYGYTF.

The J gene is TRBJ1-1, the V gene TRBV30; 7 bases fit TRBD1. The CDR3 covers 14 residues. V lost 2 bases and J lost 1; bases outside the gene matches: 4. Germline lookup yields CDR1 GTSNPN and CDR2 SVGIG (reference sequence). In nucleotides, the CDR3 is TGTGCCTGGAGTCCAGGGACAGAGAACACTGAAGCTTTCTTT. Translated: CAWSPGTENTEAFF.

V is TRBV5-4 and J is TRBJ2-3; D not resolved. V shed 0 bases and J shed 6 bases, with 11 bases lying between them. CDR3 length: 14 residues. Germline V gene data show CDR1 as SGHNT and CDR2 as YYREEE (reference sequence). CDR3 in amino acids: CASSLADIGDTQYF. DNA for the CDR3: TGTGCCAGCAGCTTGGCCGACATTGGGGATACGCAGTATTTT.

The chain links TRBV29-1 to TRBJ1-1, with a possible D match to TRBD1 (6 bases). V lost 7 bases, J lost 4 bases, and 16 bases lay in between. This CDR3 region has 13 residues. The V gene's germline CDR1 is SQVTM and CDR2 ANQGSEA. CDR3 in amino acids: CSGITGLSTEAFF. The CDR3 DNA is TGCAGCGGAATTACAGGGTTGAGCACTGAAGCTTTCTTT.

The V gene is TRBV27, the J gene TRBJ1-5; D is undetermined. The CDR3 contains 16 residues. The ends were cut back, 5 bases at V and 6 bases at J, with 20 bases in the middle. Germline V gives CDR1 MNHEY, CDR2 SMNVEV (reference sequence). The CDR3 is CASSPSSGEAAQPQHF. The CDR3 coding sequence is TGTGCCAGCAGTCCGTCTTCCGGGGAGGCGGCTCAGCCCCAGCATTTT.

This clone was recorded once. CDR3 region: CASSLANTLTGSSTEAFF. CDR3 DNA: TGCGCCAGCAGCTTGGCCAACACTCTCACAGGGTCCTCGACTGAAGCTTTCTTT. This chain connects TRBV5-1 to TRBJ1-1; possible D gene TRBD1, 6 bases. V shed 0 bases and J shed 5 bases, with 23 bases lying between them. This CDR3 has 18 residues. CDR1 SGHRS and CDR2 YFSETQ come from the germline V gene.

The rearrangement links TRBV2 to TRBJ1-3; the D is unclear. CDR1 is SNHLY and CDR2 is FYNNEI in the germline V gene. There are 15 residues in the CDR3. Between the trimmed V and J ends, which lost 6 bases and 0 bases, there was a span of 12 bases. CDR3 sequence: CASRRIGSSGNTIYF. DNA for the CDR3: TGTGCCAGCAGAAGGATCGGGTCCTCTGGAAACACCATATATTTT.

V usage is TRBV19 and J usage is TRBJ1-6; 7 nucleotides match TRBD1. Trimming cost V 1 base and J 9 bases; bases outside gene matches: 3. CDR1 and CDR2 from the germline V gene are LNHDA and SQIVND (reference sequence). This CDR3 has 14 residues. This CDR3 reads CASSIAGGGSPLHF. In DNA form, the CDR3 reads TGTGCCAGTAGTATAGCAGGGGGAGGTTCACCCCTCCACTTT.

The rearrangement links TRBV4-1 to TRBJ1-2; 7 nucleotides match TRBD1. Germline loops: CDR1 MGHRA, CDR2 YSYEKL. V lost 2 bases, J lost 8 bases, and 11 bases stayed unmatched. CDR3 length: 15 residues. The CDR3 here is CASSQTARGRRGYTF. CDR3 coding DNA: TGCGCCAGCAGCCAAACCGCCAGGGGGAGGAGAGGCTACACCTTC.

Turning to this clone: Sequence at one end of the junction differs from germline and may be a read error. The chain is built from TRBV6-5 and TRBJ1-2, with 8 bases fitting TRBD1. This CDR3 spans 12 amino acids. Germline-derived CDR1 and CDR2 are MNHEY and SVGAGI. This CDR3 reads CASTPDRVGLHF. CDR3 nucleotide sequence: TGTGCCAGCACCCCGGACAGGGTGGGGCTACACTTC.

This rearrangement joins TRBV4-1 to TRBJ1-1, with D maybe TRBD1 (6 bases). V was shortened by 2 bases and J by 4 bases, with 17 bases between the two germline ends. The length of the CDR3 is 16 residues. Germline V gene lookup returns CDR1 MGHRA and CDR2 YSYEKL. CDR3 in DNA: TGCGCCAGCAGCCAACTGCAACAGGGTTTGATCACTGAAGCTTTCTTT. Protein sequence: CASSQLQQGLITEAFF.

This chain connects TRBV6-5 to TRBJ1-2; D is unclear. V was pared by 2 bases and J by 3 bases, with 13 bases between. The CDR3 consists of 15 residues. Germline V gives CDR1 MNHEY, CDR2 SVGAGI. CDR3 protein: CASSYGDEVDYGYTF. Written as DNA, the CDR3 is TGTGCCAGCAGTTACGGCGATGAGGTGGACTATGGCTACACCTTC.

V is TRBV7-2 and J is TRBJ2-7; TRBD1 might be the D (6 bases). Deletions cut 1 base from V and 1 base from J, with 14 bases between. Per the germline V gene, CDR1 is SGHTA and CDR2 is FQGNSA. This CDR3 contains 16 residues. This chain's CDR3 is CASSLVEQGPSYEQYF. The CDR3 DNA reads TGTGCCAGCAGCTTAGTTGAACAGGGCCCTTCCTACGAGCAGTACTTC.

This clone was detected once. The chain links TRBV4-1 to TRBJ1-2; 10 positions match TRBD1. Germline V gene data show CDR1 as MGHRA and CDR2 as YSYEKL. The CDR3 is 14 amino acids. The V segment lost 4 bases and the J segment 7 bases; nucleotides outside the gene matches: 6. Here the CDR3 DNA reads TGCGCCAGCAGCCGGCAGACAGGGGGCGGTGGCTACACCTTC. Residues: CASSRQTGGGGYTF.

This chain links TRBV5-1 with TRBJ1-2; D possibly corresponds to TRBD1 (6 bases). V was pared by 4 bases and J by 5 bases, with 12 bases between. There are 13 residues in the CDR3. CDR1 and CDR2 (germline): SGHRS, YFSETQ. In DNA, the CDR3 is TGCGCCAGCAGCCGTGGACAGAATTATGGCTACACCTTC. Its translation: CASSRGQNYGYTF.

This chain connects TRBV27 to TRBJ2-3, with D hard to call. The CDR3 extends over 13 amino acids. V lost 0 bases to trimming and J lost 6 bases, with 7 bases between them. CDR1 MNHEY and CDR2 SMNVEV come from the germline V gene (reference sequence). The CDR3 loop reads CASSLSRDDTQYF. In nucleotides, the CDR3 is TGTGCCAGCAGTTTATCTCGAGATGATACGCAGTATTTT.

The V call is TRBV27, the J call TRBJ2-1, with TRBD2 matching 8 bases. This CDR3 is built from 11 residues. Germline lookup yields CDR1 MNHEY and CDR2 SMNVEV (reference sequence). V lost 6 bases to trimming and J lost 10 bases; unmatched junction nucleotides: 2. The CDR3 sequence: CASSRGGEQFF. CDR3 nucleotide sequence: TGTGCCAGCAGCCGGGGGGGCGAGCAGTTCTTC.

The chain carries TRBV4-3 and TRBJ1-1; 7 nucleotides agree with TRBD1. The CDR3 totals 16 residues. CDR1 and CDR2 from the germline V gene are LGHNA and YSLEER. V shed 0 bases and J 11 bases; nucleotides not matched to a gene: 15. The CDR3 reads CASSQDGVGTAKNAFF. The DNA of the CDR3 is TGCGCCAGCAGCCAAGATGGGGTGGGGACAGCTAAAAATGCTTTCTTT.

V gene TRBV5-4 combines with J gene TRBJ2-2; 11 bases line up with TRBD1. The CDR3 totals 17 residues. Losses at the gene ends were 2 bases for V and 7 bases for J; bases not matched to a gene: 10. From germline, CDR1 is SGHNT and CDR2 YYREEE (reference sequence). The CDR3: CASSFDVGQGVFGELFF. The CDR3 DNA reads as TGTGCCAGCAGCTTTGATGTGGGACAGGGGGTGTTCGGGGAGCTGTTTTTT. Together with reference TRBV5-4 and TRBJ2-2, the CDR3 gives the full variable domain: ETGVTQSPTHLIKTRGQQVTLRCSSQSGHNTVSWYQQALGQGPQFIFQYYREEENGRGNFPPRFSGLQFPNYSSELNVNALELDDSALYLCASSFDVGQGVFGELFFGEGSRLTVL.

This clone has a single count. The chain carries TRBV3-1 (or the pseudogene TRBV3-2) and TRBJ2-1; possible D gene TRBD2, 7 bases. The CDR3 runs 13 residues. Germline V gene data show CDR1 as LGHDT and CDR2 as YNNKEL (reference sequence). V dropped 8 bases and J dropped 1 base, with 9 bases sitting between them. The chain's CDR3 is CASRGASYNEQFF. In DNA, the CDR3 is TGTGCCAGCCGGGGGGCTTCCTACAATGAGCAGTTCTTC.

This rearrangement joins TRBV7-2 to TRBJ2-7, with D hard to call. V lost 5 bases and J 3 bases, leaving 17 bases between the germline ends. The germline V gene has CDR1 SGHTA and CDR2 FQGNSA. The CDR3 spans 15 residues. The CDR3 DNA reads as TGTGCCAGCAGCCCTGCGATCAGGTACAGCTACGAGCAGTACTTC. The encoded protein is CASSPAIRYSYEQYF.

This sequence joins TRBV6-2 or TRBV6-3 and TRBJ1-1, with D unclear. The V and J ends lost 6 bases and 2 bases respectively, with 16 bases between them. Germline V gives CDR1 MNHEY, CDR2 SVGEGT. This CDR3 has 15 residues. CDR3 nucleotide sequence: TGTGCCAGCAGCCCTACTCGGGTAGGAAACACTGAAGCTTTCTTT. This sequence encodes CASSPTRVGNTEAFF.

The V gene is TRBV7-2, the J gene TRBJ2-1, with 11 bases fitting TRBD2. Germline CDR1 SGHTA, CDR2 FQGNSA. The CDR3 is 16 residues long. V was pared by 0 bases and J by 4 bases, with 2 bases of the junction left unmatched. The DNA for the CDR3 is TGTGCCAGCAGCTTAGCACGACTAGCGGGGTACAATGAGCAGTTCTTC. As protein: CASSLARLAGYNEQFF.

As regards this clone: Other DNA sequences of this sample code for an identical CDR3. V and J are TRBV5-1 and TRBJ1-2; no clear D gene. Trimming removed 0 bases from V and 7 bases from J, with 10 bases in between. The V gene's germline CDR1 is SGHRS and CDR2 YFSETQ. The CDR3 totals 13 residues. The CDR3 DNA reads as TGCGCCAGCAGCTTGGCGGGGAGGTCTGGCTACACCTTC. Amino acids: CASSLAGRSGYTF.